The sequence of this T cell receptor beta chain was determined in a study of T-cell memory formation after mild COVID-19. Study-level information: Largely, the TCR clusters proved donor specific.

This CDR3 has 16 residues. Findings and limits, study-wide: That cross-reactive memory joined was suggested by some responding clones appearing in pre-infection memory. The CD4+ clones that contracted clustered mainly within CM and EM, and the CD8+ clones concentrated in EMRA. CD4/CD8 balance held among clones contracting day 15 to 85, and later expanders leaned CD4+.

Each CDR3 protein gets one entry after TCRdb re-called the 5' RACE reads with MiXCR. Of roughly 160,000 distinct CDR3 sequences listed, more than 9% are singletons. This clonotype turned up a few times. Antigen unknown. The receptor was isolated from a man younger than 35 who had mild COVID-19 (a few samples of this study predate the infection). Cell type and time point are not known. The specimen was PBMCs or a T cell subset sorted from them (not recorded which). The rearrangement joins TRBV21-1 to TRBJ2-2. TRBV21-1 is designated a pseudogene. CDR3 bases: TGTGCCAGCAGCAAAGGTTCGGCAGGGAACACCGGGGAGCTGTTTTTT. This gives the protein CASSKGSAGNTGELFF.